This TCR beta chain was captured in a study of human T cells and chemical hapten exposure. This clonotype was detected a few times. Deletions cut 7 bases from V and 0 bases from J, with 14 bases between. CDR3 length equals 15 residues. Looked up from germline, CDR1 is MNHNS and CDR2 is SASEGT. Single cDNA molecules in the library carried unique molecular identifiers attached during preparation. Each CDR3 protein is one row after TCRdb ran MiXCR on the RACE reads. This table holds some 81,000 distinct CDR3 sequences, 11% found once. The sample's time point: patch test 2, 6 weeks after DPC sensitization. The sample's treatment: therapeutic diphenylcyclopropenone sensitization with weekly scalp DPC. Phlebotomy was performed prior to application of every patch test.

This chain joins TRBV6-1 and TRBJ2-3; the D is unclear. This sequence was found in a man aged 18 to 29 with alopecia areata. Some clones in this sample may be carry-over from other donors' samples. Sequences were derived from whole blood, sampled in connection with sensitization to the hapten diphenylcyclopropenone (DPC). The CDR3 DNA follows: TGTGCCAGCAAACCCCTCGTGGCTAGCACAGATACGCAGTATTTT. Protein product: CASKPLVASTDTQYF.